What follows are 24 T cell receptor beta chains derived from one specimen sequenced in a study of T cell responses to AZD1222 COVID-19 vaccine. Generated by immunoSEQ multiplex PCR, the TCRdb table keeps only in-frame clones and is missing some. The data show approximately 200,000 clones, about 95% seen once. The starting material was peripheral blood, obtained 28 days after the second dose of the MenACWY control vaccine. These TCRs come from an adult who received the MenACWY meningococcal vaccine as a control.

The gene calls are TRBV5-1 and TRBJ1-4; D not resolved. Germline V gives CDR1 SGHRS, CDR2 YFSETQ. With 4 bases removed from V and 0 bases from J, the gap between germline ends came to 13 bases. This CDR3 region has 16 residues. The CDR3 DNA reads as TGCGCCAGCAGCGTTGGTAACCAGGCAACTAATGAAAAACTGTTTTTT. Residues: CASSVGNQATNEKLFF.

J is TRBJ1-1 and V is TRBV30, with D maybe TRBD1 (6 bases). The CDR3 spans 15 residues. Germline-derived CDR1 and CDR2 are GTSNPN and SVGIG (reference sequence). Trimming removed 1 base from V and 3 bases from J, with 15 bases in between. CDR3 bases: TGTGCCTGGAGTGACGGGACACGGGGAGACACTGAAGCTTTCTTT. Amino acid sequence: CAWSDGTRGDTEAFF.

The CDR3 sequence: CASSLPSADSPLHF. The CDR3 DNA reads TGTGCCAGCAGCTTGCCGTCAGCGGATTCACCCCTCCACTTT. The rearrangement uses TRBV5-4 and TRBJ1-6; D is uncertain. V lost 1 base, J lost 8 bases, and 10 bases lay in between. This CDR3 has 14 amino acids. Per the germline V gene, CDR1 is SGHNT and CDR2 is YYREEE (reference sequence). Full variable domain (outside the CDR3, taken from reference TRBV5-4 and TRBJ1-6): ETGVTQSPTHLIKTRGQQVTLRCSSQSGHNTVSWYQQALGQGPQFIFQYYREEENGRGNFPPRFSGLQFPNYSSELNVNALELDDSALYLCASSLPSADSPLHFGNGTRLTVT.

This chain uses TRBV3-1 (or the pseudogene TRBV3-2) with TRBJ1-2; 7 positions agree with TRBD1. Germline V gene sequence: CDR1 LGHDT, CDR2 YNNKEL (reference sequence). This CDR3 is built from 15 residues. J gave up 2 bases and V 0 bases, and 3 bases lay outside the gene matches. The CDR3 nucleotides read TGTGCCAGCAGCCAAGAGTACAGGGGCAACTATGGCTACACCTTC. This encodes CASSQEYRGNYGYTF.

The chain recombines TRBV7-9 with TRBJ1-2; 11 nucleotides match TRBD1. The germline V gene encodes CDR1 SEHNR and CDR2 FQNEAQ (reference sequence). Unmatched junction bases numbered 4, after V lost 5 bases and J lost 8 bases. The CDR3 spans 13 residues. The CDR3 loop is CASSRRTGGGYTF. CDR3 nucleotides: TGTGCCAGCAGCCGCAGGACAGGGGGCGGCTACACCTTC.

The chain uses TRBV15 and TRBJ2-3, with D unresolved. The germline V gene has CDR1 LNHNV and CDR2 YYDKDF (reference sequence). V lost 7 bases, J lost 9 bases, and 17 bases lay in between. The CDR3 is 13 residues long. The CDR3 protein is CATNSPGRETQYF. The CDR3 DNA follows: TGTGCCACCAATTCCCCGGGCCGTGAAACGCAGTATTTT.

This chain joins TRBV7-6 and TRBJ1-1; maybe TRBD1 (5 bases). Per germline, CDR1 SGHVS and CDR2 FNYEAQ. V gave up 5 bases and J gave up 3 bases, with 13 bases separating them. The CDR3 spans 14 residues. The CDR3 sequence: CASSADGTYTEAFF. The CDR3 DNA reads TGTGCCAGCAGCGCCGACGGGACGTACACTGAAGCTTTCTTT.

This chain joins TRBV5-1 and TRBJ1-5; no clear D. The V gene lost 0 bases and the J gene lost 4 bases, with 11 bases spanning the gap. This CDR3 comprises 15 residues. The V gene's germline CDR1 is SGHRS and CDR2 YFSETQ. In nucleotides, the CDR3 is TGCGCCAGCAGCTTGGGCCCAGGCCCAAATCAGCCCCAGCATTTT. Its translation is CASSLGPGPNQPQHF.

The rearrangement uses TRBV27 and TRBJ1-2; D might be TRBD1 (5 bases). Germline CDR1 and CDR2: MNHEY and SMNVEV (reference sequence). This CDR3 region has 15 residues. The V end was cut by 7 bases, the J end by 0 bases, with 15 bases between. CDR3 amino acids: CASKTRQLANYGYTF. The CDR3, as DNA: TGTGCCAGCAAAACTCGACAGTTAGCTAACTATGGCTACACCTTC.

This sequence joins TRBV28 and TRBJ1-2; TRBD1 might be the D (5 bases). This CDR3 has 13 residues. V lost 6 bases and J 7 bases, leaving 15 bases between the germline ends. Germline V gene data show CDR1 as MDHEN and CDR2 as SYDVKM. The CDR3 is CASRVRGKGGYTF. The CDR3 region has the DNA TGTGCCAGCAGGGTTCGGGGGAAGGGTGGCTACACCTTC.

The chain carries TRBV19 and TRBJ1-2; D is ambiguous. The CDR3 consists of 13 residues. Germline-derived CDR1 and CDR2 are LNHDA and SQIVND (reference sequence). With 2 bases removed from V and 7 bases from J, the gap between germline ends came to 11 bases. The DNA for the CDR3 is TGTGCCAGTAGTATATCCGTGGGGAGTGGCTACACCTTC. Encoded protein: CASSISVGSGYTF.

J is TRBJ2-7 and V is TRBV11-2; 7 bases are a match to TRBD1. This CDR3 is built from 14 residues. The V gene's germline CDR1 is SGHAT and CDR2 FQNNGV. The junction had 6 bases not matched to a gene; V was cut back by 7 bases and J by 0 bases. The CDR3 loop is CASTQTGHSYEQYF. Here the CDR3 DNA reads TGTGCCAGCACTCAGACAGGGCACTCCTACGAGCAGTACTTC.

This sequence joins TRBV2 and TRBJ1-1; 9 nucleotides agree with TRBD1. The CDR3 totals 14 residues. The V and J ends lost 6 bases and 5 bases, in that order; junction bases with no gene match: 7. The V gene's germline CDR1 is SNHLY and CDR2 FYNNEI. The CDR3 sequence: CASRPDRGGTEAFF. DNA for the CDR3: TGTGCCAGCAGGCCGGACAGGGGTGGGACTGAAGCTTTCTTT.

The chain combines TRBV2 with TRBJ2-1; 7 nucleotides match TRBD1. Germline V lookup: CDR1 SNHLY, CDR2 FYNNEI. The ends lost 7 bases at V and 4 bases at J; junction bases unmatched: 7. The CDR3 totals 14 residues. The CDR3 DNA follows: TGTGCCAGCATACGCCGGGACAGTTACAATGAGCAGTTCTTC. This gives the protein CASIRRDSYNEQFF.

The chain has TRBV6-4 and TRBJ2-1, with 13 bases aligning to TRBD2. V trimming: 2 bases; J trimming: 5 bases; junction bases outside the gene matches: 15. The CDR3 sequence is 20 residues long. Germline V lookup: CDR1 MRHNA, CDR2 SNTAGT. The DNA of the CDR3 is TGTGCCAGCAGTGACCCAGGACTAGCGGGGGCTCCTCCAGGTGACAATGAGCAGTTCTTC. Encoded protein: CASSDPGLAGAPPGDNEQFF.

This chain uses TRBV4-1 with TRBJ1-5; TRBD1 matches at 8 bases. Trimming removed 5 bases from V and 6 bases from J; junction bases left unmatched: 9. CDR1 and CDR2 from the germline V gene are MGHRA and YSYEKL. The CDR3 spans 15 residues. In DNA, the CDR3 is TGCGCCAGCAGCGAAGCGGACAGGGAGGTTCAGCCCCAGCATTTT. It is translated as CASSEADREVQPQHF.

The J gene is TRBJ2-5, the V gene TRBV21-1; the DNA was not compared with TRBD2, the D call given in the table. TRBV21-1 constitutes a pseudogene. This CDR3 spans 16 amino acids. The CDR3 bases are TGTGCCAGCAGCACAGGACTAGCGGGGGCCGGGGAGACCCAGTACTTC. This encodes CASSTGLAGAGETQYF.

This rearrangement joins TRBV5-4 to TRBJ2-7; TRBD1 is a possible D gene (5 bases). Per germline, CDR1 SGHNT and CDR2 YYREEE (reference sequence). V lost 2 bases and J lost 2, with 14 bases in between. The CDR3 totals 15 residues. CDR3 nucleotide sequence: TGTGCCAGCAGCTTAATGCAGGGCGAGCCCTACGAGCAGTACTTC. It is translated as CASSLMQGEPYEQYF.

The V and J genes are TRBV4-2 and TRBJ2-1, with a weak D call TRBD1 (7 bases). V gave up 4 bases and J gave up 4 bases, with 14 bases separating them. Germline V CDR1 and CDR2: LGHNA, YNFKEQ. This CDR3 has 15 amino acids. The CDR3 nucleotides are TGTGCCAGCAGCCTAGAACAGGGGACTTACAATGAGCAGTTCTTC. It encodes CASSLEQGTYNEQFF.

This chain joins TRBV30 and TRBJ2-1, with 11 bases matching TRBD2. The CDR3 is made up of 14 amino acids. Germline V gives CDR1 GTSNPN, CDR2 SVGIG (reference sequence). Trimming cost V 1 base and J 12 bases; bases outside gene matches: 8. CDR3 sequence: CAWSASTSGVGQFF. In nucleotides, the CDR3 is TGTGCCTGGAGTGCTTCGACTAGCGGGGTAGGGCAGTTCTTC.

The CDR3 here is CASSFGDNEQYF. The CDR3 DNA sequence: TGCGCCAGCAGCTTCGGGGACAACGAGCAGTACTTC. The V and J genes are TRBV5-1 and TRBJ2-7; D might be TRBD1 (6 bases). Germline V gene data show CDR1 as SGHRS and CDR2 as YFSETQ. CDR3 length: 12 amino acids. V shed 2 bases and J shed 5 bases, with 8 bases lying between them.

The J gene is TRBJ2-2, the V gene TRBV6-4; tentatively, D is TRBD1 or TRBD2 (5 bases each). Trimming removed 6 bases at V and 3 bases at J, with 14 bases between. The CDR3 sequence is 15 residues long. Germline V gene sequence: CDR1 MRHNA, CDR2 SNTAGT. CDR3 protein: CASSPRGADTGELFF. CDR3 DNA: TGTGCCAGCAGCCCCCGGGGCGCGGACACCGGGGAGCTGTTTTTT.

V usage is TRBV27 and J usage is TRBJ2-7; 8 positions agree with TRBD2. V trimming: 2 bases; J trimming: 4 bases; junction bases outside the gene matches: 7. CDR1 MNHEY and CDR2 SMNVEV come from the germline V gene (reference sequence). CDR3 size: 15 residues. CDR3 residues: CASSLTSGKRYEQYF. CDR3 DNA: TGTGCCAGCAGTTTAACTAGCGGTAAGAGGTACGAGCAGTACTTC.

V and J are TRBV19 and TRBJ2-7; 10 positions match TRBD2. The length of the CDR3 is 17 residues. CDR1 LNHDA and CDR2 SQIVND come from the germline V gene (reference sequence). V lost 0 bases to trimming and J lost 3 bases; unmatched junction nucleotides: 8. Written as DNA, the CDR3 is TGTGCCAGTAGTATAGATCCGGGCGGGACTAGCGACTACGAGCAGTACTTC. This sequence encodes CASSIDPGGTSDYEQYF.